These 3 T cell receptor beta chains were all obtained from the same sample, sequenced in a study of T-cell reconstitution after alpha-beta-depleted transplantation in children. Preparation of the TCRbeta library involved a method that used unique molecular identifiers. TCRdb ran MiXCR on the PCR reads and lists one entry per CDR3 protein. Among 230,000 or so distinct CDR3 sequences listed, more than 10% were seen once. The sequencing here drew on PBMCs from the stem cell graft donor, taken from the stem cell graft. Receptors originate from a human donor who donated a stem cell graft to a child with acute lymphoblastic leukemia.

This clonotype was picked up many times. The rearrangement uses TRBV7-9 and TRBJ1-6; the D gene is possibly TRBD1 (5 bases). The CDR3 spans 16 residues. In germline, CDR1 is SEHNR, CDR2 FQNEAQ (reference sequence). Trimming removed 3 bases at V and 3 bases at J, with 12 bases between. This CDR3 reads CASSFPGDFYNSPLHF. The CDR3 DNA reads TGTGCCAGCAGCTTCCCCGGGGACTTCTATAATTCACCCCTCCACTTT.

Note on this clonotype: With a much larger clone just one base away, this may be a read error. This chain links TRBV7-9 with TRBJ1-5, with D uncertain. The CDR3 has 13 amino acids. Germline CDR1 reads SEHNR; CDR2 reads FQNEAQ (reference sequence). V lost 5 bases, J lost 4 bases, and 9 bases lay in between. This CDR3 reads CASSGLGNQPQHF. CDR3 DNA: TGTGCCAGCAGCGGGCTGGGGAATCAGCCCCAGCATTTT.

This clonotype appeared many times. The chain recombines TRBV11-3 with TRBJ2-1; D might be TRBD2 (6 bases). This CDR3 is 14 amino acids long. CDR1 is SGHNT, CDR2 YENEEA, per germline. With 3 bases removed from V and 9 bases from J, the gap between germline ends came to 15 bases. CDR3 residues: CASSFAGTLGEQFF. CDR3 coding DNA: TGTGCCAGCAGCTTTGCAGGGACTTTGGGTGAGCAGTTCTTC.